Each of the 28 T cell receptor beta chains below was sequenced from the same sample in a study of early T cells in non-severe SARS-CoV-2 infection. TCRdb redid the calling of the 5' RACE reads with MiXCR, one entry per CDR3 protein. This table has about 62,000 distinct CDR3 sequences, about 9.9% appearing once. The sequencing input was whole blood. The receptors shown here come from an adult who was a healthcare worker with PCR-confirmed SARS-CoV-2 infection or an uninfected control (not recorded which).

The chain carries TRBV18 and TRBJ1-1, with TRBD1 identical over 12 bases. This CDR3 region has 15 residues. Germline CDR1 reads KGHSH; CDR2 reads LQKENI. V was clipped by 3 bases and J by 3 bases; unmatched bases: 2. CDR3 nucleotide sequence: TGTGCCAGCTCACCGAGGGACAGGGGGCACACTGAAGCTTTCTTT. Residues: CASSPRDRGHTEAFF.

This clonotype was seen more than once but under ten times. The chain combines TRBV6-5 with TRBJ1-4; D not certain. Germline V CDR1 and CDR2: MNHEY, SVGAGI. Deletions cut 6 bases from V and 0 bases from J, with 11 bases between. The CDR3 is 15 residues long. CDR3 DNA sequence: TGTGCCAGCAGGCGTGGGATTGCAACTAATGAAAAACTGTTTTTT. Its translation is CASRRGIATNEKLFF.

This clonotype was counted many times. V gene TRBV7-6 combines with J gene TRBJ1-5, with D unresolved. The CDR3 is 13 amino acids. Trimming left V 4 bases short and J 1 base short, with 5 bases between. CDR1 is SGHVS, CDR2 FNYEAQ, per germline. CDR3 bases: TGTGCCAGCAGCTCGGACAGCAATCAGCCCCAGCATTTT. It encodes CASSSDSNQPQHF.

This clonotype was seen a few times. The chain recombines TRBV5-4 with TRBJ2-4; no clear D gene. Per germline, CDR1 SGHNT and CDR2 YYREEE (reference sequence). The V and J ends lost 7 bases and 8 bases respectively, with 16 bases between them. This CDR3 is built from 13 residues. Here the CDR3 DNA reads TGTGCCAGCTTCAAGCCAGGAGAGGACATTCAGTACTTC. Amino acids: CASFKPGEDIQYF.

The V call is TRBV20-1, the J call TRBJ2-7, with TRBD1 identical over 12 bases. This CDR3 has 16 residues. CDR1 is DFQATT and CDR2 is SNEGSKA in the germline V gene (reference sequence). J gave up 2 bases and V 3 bases, and 8 bases lay outside the gene matches. The CDR3 DNA reads as TGCAGTGCTAGTCCGGGGGGACAGGGGGCGGCCTACGAGCAGTACGTC. It codes for CSASPGGQGAAYEQYV.

The V gene is TRBV6-1, the J gene TRBJ2-3; a weak D match, TRBD1 (6 bases). The germline gives CDR1 MNHNS, CDR2 SASEGT. Trimming removed 3 bases at V and 3 bases at J, with 16 bases between. This CDR3 spans 16 amino acids. The CDR3 sequence is CASSEIFGRGTDTQYF. The CDR3 DNA is TGTGCCAGCAGTGAGATCTTCGGCAGGGGTACAGATACGCAGTATTTT.

In this sample, this clonotype turned up a few times. The chain has TRBV5-1 and TRBJ2-2, with 9 bases that match TRBD1. The germline V gene encodes CDR1 SGHRS and CDR2 YFSETQ. There are 15 residues in the CDR3. J lost 1 base, V lost 4 bases, and 2 bases had no gene match. CDR3 sequence reads: CASSPGQGNTGELFF. As DNA, the CDR3 is TGCGCCAGCAGCCCGGGACAGGGGAACACCGGGGAGCTGTTTTTT.

DNA for the CDR3: TGTGCCAGCAGCTTAGTTCGGGGGGACACTGAAGCTTTCTTT. Protein product: CASSLVRGDTEAFF. The rearrangement joins TRBV11-2 to TRBJ1-1; possible D gene TRBD1, 5 bases. CDR1 is SGHAT, CDR2 FQNNGV, per germline. This CDR3 is built from 14 residues. Trimming shortened V by 1 base and J by 3 bases, and 9 bases separated the two germline ends.

The genes are TRBV7-2 and TRBJ1-2; D uncertain. The length of the CDR3 is 14 residues. V dropped 1 base and J dropped 1 base, with 7 bases sitting between them. Germline V gene lookup returns CDR1 SGHTA and CDR2 FQGNSA. CDR3 nucleotides: TGTGCCAGCAGCTTAGGGGCCAGTAACTATGGCTACACCTTC. Translating gives CASSLGASNYGYTF.

This clonotype was observed many times. The chain combines TRBV10-3 with TRBJ1-4; unclear D gene. V gave up 2 bases and J gave up 7 bases, with 14 bases separating them. CDR1 and CDR2 from the germline V gene are ENHRY and SYGVKD. The CDR3 runs to 15 residues. The CDR3 DNA follows: TGTGCCATCAGTGAGGGTCAAGGAATTGGTGAAAAACTGTTTTTT. This encodes CAISEGQGIGEKLFF.

The chain joins TRBV2 to TRBJ1-2; D unresolved. This CDR3 spans 14 amino acids. Germline CDR1 and CDR2: SNHLY and FYNNEI. Trimming took off 4 bases at V and 2 bases at J, with 11 bases between the two ends. Here the CDR3 reads CASSGFTPNYGYTF. CDR3 in DNA: TGTGCCAGCAGTGGATTCACCCCCAACTATGGCTACACCTTC.

V gene TRBV6-5 combines with J gene TRBJ2-2; a possible D gene is TRBD1 (6 bases). V was cut by 7 bases and J by 7 bases, with 13 bases left in between. The germline V gene encodes CDR1 MNHEY and CDR2 SVGAGI. CDR3 length: 13 residues. In nucleotides, the CDR3 is TGTGCCAGCATTTTACAGGGTATCGGGGAGCTGTTTTTT. Translation: CASILQGIGELFF.

This clonotype was recorded at least ten times. The chain links TRBV2 to TRBJ2-1; D call uncertain. The CDR3 sequence is 14 residues long. V was clipped by 4 bases and J by 7 bases, with 14 bases between them. Per germline, CDR1 SNHLY and CDR2 FYNNEI. CDR3 sequence reads: CASSGTGPGNEQFF. The CDR3 bases are TGTGCCAGCAGTGGTACCGGGCCTGGGAATGAGCAGTTCTTC.

V gene TRBV13 combines with J gene TRBJ1-4, with D perhaps matching TRBD1 (5 bases). CDR1 is PRHDT, CDR2 FYEKMQ, per germline (reference sequence). V gave up 5 bases and J gave up 11 bases, with 15 bases separating them. This CDR3 is 13 amino acids long. The CDR3 protein is CASSRDAGGKLFF. The CDR3 region has the DNA TGTGCCAGCAGCCGGGACGCTGGAGGGAAACTGTTTTTT.

V usage is TRBV5-1 and J usage is TRBJ2-7; 10 bases line up with TRBD1. V lost 4 bases and J lost 4; bases outside the gene matches: 5. This CDR3 contains 14 residues. CDR1 and CDR2 from the germline V gene are SGHRS and YFSETQ. Here the CDR3 reads CASSPGTGAYEQYV. The CDR3 DNA is TGCGCCAGCAGCCCCGGGACAGGGGCATACGAGCAGTACGTC.

This clonotype was recorded a few times. CDR3 residues: CATKDQGEKLFF. CDR3 bases: TGTGCCACCAAAGACCAGGGAGAAAAACTGTTTTTT. The J gene is TRBJ1-4, the V gene TRBV12-3 or TRBV12-4; a possible D gene is TRBD1 (5 bases). Trimming cost V 10 bases and J 8 bases, with 14 bases left between them. This CDR3 contains 12 residues.

This chain connects TRBV7-3 to TRBJ2-5; 7 positions match TRBD2. The germline CDR1 and CDR2 sequences are SGHTA and FQGTGA. The CDR3 length is 14 residues. V shed 5 bases and J 5 bases; nucleotides not matched to a gene: 8. CDR3 DNA: TGTGCCAGCAGCCTAGGGCGAGCGGGGGAGACCCAGTACTTC. This codes for CASSLGRAGETQYF.

This clonotype was recorded many times. The chain is built from TRBV7-2 and TRBJ1-1; tentative D call: TRBD1 (5 bases). The ends were cut back, 1 base at V and 0 bases at J, with 6 bases in the middle. In germline, CDR1 is SGHTA, CDR2 FQGNSA. CDR3 size: 14 residues. As DNA, the CDR3 is TGTGCCAGCAGCTTAGGACAGTTGAACACTGAAGCTTTCTTT. Amino acid sequence: CASSLGQLNTEAFF.

The gene calls are TRBV6-2 or TRBV6-3 and TRBJ2-5, with TRBD2 identical over 11 bases. This CDR3 contains 14 residues. The V gene's germline CDR1 is MNHEY and CDR2 SVGEGT. V was pared by 9 bases and J by 3 bases, with 6 bases of the junction left unmatched. In nucleotides, the CDR3 is TGTGCCAGTACTAGCGGGAGCCTTAAAGAGACCCAGTACTTC. This translates into CASTSGSLKETQYF.

Ten or more counts support this clonotype. The V call is TRBV9, the J call TRBJ2-5, with D unresolved. Per the germline V gene, CDR1 is SGDLS and CDR2 is YYNGEE. Trimming removed 4 bases at V and 3 bases at J, with 10 bases between. The CDR3 totals 13 residues. The CDR3 region is CASSPRAKETQYF. The CDR3 DNA follows: TGTGCCAGCAGCCCACGTGCAAAAGAGACCCAGTACTTC.

This rearrangement joins TRBV5-6 to TRBJ2-7; D is perhaps TRBD1 (6 bases). Germline CDR1 and CDR2: SGHDT and YYEEEE. The CDR3 spans 12 residues. V gave up 4 bases and J gave up 4 bases, with 9 bases separating them. The CDR3 sequence: CASSARGYEQYV. The CDR3, as DNA: TGTGCCAGCAGCGCCAGGGGTTACGAGCAGTACGTC.

The chain uses TRBV7-6 and TRBJ2-1, with D perhaps TRBD1 (6 bases). Germline CDR1 and CDR2: SGHVS and FNYEAQ. The ends were cut back, 1 base at V and 8 bases at J, with 18 bases in the middle. The CDR3 runs to 16 residues. CDR3: CASSLDQFGGHHEQFF. For the CDR3, the DNA is TGTGCCAGCAGCTTAGACCAATTTGGGGGCCACCATGAGCAGTTCTTC.

This clonotype was detected ten times or more. This CDR3 is CATSRHPLRAYV. The CDR3 coding sequence is TGTGCCACCAGCAGACACCCCCTCCGGGCGTACGTC. The chain links TRBV15 to TRBJ2-7; D call uncertain. Between the trimmed V and J ends, which lost 2 bases and 12 bases, there was a span of 14 bases. Looked up from germline, CDR1 is LNHNV and CDR2 is YYDKDF (reference sequence). The CDR3 runs to 12 residues.

In this sample, this clonotype turned up many times. The chain has TRBV12-3 or TRBV12-4 and TRBJ1-5, with D tentatively TRBD1 (6 bases). With 6 bases removed from V and 5 bases from J, the gap between germline ends came to 14 bases. The CDR3 loop spans 14 amino acids. The CDR3 DNA sequence: TGTGCCAGCAGGATTTCAGGGGCCGATCAGCCCCAGCATTTT. It yields the protein CASRISGADQPQHF.

A few counts support this clonotype. This chain connects TRBV4-1 to TRBJ2-1, with D tentatively TRBD1 (6 bases). Trimming cost V 3 bases and J 5 bases, with 17 bases left between them. CDR3 length equals 16 residues. Germline assignment: CDR1 MGHRA and CDR2 YSYEKL. The CDR3: CASSQTEQGINNEQFF. CDR3 nucleotide sequence: TGCGCCAGCAGCCAGACGGAACAGGGAATCAACAATGAGCAGTTCTTC.

The genes are TRBV2 and TRBJ1-4, with 9 nucleotides matching TRBD1. Germline V gives CDR1 SNHLY, CDR2 FYNNEI. This CDR3 comprises 18 residues. Unmatched junction bases numbered 10, after V lost 5 bases and J lost 0 bases. CDR3 in amino acids: CASSSVDRGDTTNEKLFF. In nucleotides, the CDR3 is TGTGCCAGCAGTTCGGTGGACAGGGGAGATACAACTAATGAAAAACTGTTTTTT.

This clonotype was seen more than once but under ten times. The chain recombines TRBV5-6 with TRBJ1-1; 9 positions agree with TRBD1. V gave up 2 bases and J gave up 7 bases; unmatched junction bases: 9. CDR1 SGHDT and CDR2 YYEEEE come from the germline V gene. There are 15 residues in the CDR3. CDR3 in amino acids: CASSFEPGTGSEAFF. CDR3 in DNA: TGTGCCAGCAGCTTCGAACCCGGGACAGGGAGTGAAGCTTTCTTT.

This clonotype was recorded many times. This chain uses TRBV4-1 with TRBJ1-1, with unresolved D. The germline gives CDR1 MGHRA, CDR2 YSYEKL. The ends were cut back, 1 base at V and 1 base at J, with 10 bases in the middle. There are 15 residues in the CDR3. The CDR3 protein is CASSQASAENTEAFF. CDR3 in DNA: TGCGCCAGCAGCCAAGCGAGTGCGGAGAACACTGAAGCTTTCTTT.